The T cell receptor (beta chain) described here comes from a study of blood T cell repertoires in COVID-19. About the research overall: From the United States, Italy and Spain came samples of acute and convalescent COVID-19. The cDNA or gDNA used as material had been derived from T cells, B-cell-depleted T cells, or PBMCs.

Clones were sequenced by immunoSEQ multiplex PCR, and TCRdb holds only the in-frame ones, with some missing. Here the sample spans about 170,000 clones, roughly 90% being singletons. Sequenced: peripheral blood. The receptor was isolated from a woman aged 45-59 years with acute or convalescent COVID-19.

DNA of the CDR3: TGCGCCAGCAGCTGGGGGACTAGCGGGAGGACAGATACGCAGTATTTT. Translation: CASSWGTSGRTDTQYF. This chain joins TRBV5-1 and TRBJ2-3; the match to TRBD2 covers 15 bases. Unmatched junction bases numbered 2, after V lost 3 bases and J lost 3 bases. There are 16 residues in the CDR3. The germline V gene encodes CDR1 SGHRS and CDR2 YFSETQ.